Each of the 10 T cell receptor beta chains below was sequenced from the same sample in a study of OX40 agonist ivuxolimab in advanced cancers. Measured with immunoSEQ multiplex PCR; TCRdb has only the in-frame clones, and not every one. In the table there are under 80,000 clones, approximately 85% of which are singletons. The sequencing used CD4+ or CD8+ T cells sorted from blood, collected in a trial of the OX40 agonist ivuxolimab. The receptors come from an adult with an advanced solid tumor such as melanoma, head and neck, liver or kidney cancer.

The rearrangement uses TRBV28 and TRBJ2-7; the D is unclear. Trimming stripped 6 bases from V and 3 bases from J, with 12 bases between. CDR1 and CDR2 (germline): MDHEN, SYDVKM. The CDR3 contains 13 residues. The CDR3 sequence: CASSLIMNYEQYF. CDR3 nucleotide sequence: TGTGCCAGCAGCCTCATAATGAACTACGAGCAGTACTTC.

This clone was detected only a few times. DNA for the CDR3: TGCGCCAGCAGCGTAGGGACAGGGAACGGCTACACCTTC. This codes for CASSVGTGNGYTF. The chain combines TRBV5-1 with TRBJ1-2; the match to TRBD1 covers 9 bases. Per germline, CDR1 SGHRS and CDR2 YFSETQ. The junction had 6 bases not matched to a gene; V was cut back by 4 bases and J by 8 bases. The CDR3 spans 13 residues.

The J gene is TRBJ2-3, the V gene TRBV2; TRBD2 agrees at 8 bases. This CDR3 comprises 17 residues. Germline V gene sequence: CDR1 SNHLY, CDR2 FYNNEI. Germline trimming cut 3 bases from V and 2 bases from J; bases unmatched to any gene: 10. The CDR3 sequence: CASSDRSGGKFTDTQYF. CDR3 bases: TGTGCCAGCAGTGATCGGTCGGGGGGGAAGTTCACAGATACGCAGTATTTT.

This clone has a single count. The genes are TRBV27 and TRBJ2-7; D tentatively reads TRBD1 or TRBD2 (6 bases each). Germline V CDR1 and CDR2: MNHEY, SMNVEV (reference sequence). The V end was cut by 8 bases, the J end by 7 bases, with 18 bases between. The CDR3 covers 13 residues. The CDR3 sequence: CASSHRGAGEQYF. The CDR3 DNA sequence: TGTGCCAGCTCTCATAGGGGGGCTGGAGAGCAGTACTTC.

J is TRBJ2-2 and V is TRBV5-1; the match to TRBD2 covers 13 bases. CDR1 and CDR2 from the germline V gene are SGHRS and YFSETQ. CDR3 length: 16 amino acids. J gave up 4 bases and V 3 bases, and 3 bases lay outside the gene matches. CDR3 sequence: CASSSRLAGGTGELFF. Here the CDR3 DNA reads TGCGCCAGCAGCTCCAGACTAGCGGGGGGCACCGGGGAGCTGTTTTTT.

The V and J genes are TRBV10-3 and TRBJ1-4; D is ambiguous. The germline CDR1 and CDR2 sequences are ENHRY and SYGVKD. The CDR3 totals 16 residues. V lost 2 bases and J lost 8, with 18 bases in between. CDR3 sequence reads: CAISERSPGVGEKLFF. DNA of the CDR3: TGTGCCATCAGTGAGCGTTCCCCCGGTGTGGGCGAAAAACTGTTTTTT.

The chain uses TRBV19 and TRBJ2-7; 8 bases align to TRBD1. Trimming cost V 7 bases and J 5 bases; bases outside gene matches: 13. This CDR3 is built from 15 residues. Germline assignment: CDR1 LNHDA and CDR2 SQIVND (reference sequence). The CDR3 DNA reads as TGTGCCAGTACCAAGGGAGGACAGGGTTACCACGAGCAGTACTTC. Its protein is CASTKGGQGYHEQYF.

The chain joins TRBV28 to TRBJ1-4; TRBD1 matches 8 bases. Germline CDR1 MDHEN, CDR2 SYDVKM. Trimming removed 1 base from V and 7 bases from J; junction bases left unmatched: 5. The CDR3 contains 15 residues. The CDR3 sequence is CASSLSQGAGEKLFF. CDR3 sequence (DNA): TGTGCCAGCAGTTTATCTCAGGGGGCGGGTGAAAAACTGTTTTTT. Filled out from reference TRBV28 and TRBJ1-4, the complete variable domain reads DVKVTQSSRYLVKRTGEKVFLECVQDMDHENMFWYRQDPGLGLRLIYFSYDVKMKEKGDIPEGYSVSREKKERFSLILESASTNQTSMYLCASSLSQGAGEKLFFGSGTQLSVL.

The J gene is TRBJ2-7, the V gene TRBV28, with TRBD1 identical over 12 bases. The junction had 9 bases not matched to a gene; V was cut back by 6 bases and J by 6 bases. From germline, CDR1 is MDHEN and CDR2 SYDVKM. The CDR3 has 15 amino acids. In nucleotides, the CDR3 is TGTGCCAGCAGGCCTCGGGACAGGGGGCTCCTCGAGCAGTACTTC. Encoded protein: CASRPRDRGLLEQYF.

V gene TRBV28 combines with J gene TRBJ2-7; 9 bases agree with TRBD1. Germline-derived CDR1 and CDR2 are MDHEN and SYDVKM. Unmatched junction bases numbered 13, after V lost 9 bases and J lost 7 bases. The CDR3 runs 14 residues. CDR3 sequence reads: CASNRDRVVLEQYF. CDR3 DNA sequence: TGTGCCAGTAACCGGGACAGGGTTGTCTTAGAGCAGTACTTC.